The rows below give T cell receptor beta chains drawn from one sample of a study of shared clonotypes between healthy human individuals. Assay: immunoSEQ multiplex PCR; the TCRdb copy retains only in-frame clones and omits some. The top ten hold approximately 1% of the sample, which has approximately 1,500,000 clones, approximately 96% seen once. Sequencing was done on a sample of naive CD4+ T cells sorted from blood. These receptors were obtained from a man aged 30 to 45 in good health. Each CDR3 is given with its conserved first and last residue. The D gene is left open where the match is weak. Clone size is shown for a subset of rows, as once, few, many or a class of expanded clone.

. | TRBJ1-3 | TRBV5-1 | 16 | . | CASSLHRLSSGNTIYF | TGCGCCAGCAGCTTGCATCGGCTGAGCTCTGGAAACACCATATATTTT
. | TRBJ1-5 | TRBV15 | 12 | . | CATSNPREPQHF | TGTGCCACCAGCAACCCCCGGGAGCCCCAGCATTTT
. | TRBJ2-2 | TRBV7-2 | 18 | . | CASSSHPPGGPGTGELFF | TGTGCCAGCAGCTCTCATCCTCCCGGGGGGCCTGGCACCGGGGAGCTGTTTTTT
. | TRBJ2-7 | TRBV27 | 12 | . | CASSFPGGEQYF | TGTGCCAGCAGTTTCCCGGGTGGCGAGCAGTACTTC
. | TRBJ1-2 | TRBV6-5 | 15 | . | CASSYSGGGTGGYTF | TGTGCCAGCAGTTACTCTGGCGGGGGCACGGGTGGCTACACCTTC
. | TRBJ1-1 | TRBV15 | 15 | . | CATSRAPWEVVEAFF | TGTGCCACCAGCAGGGCTCCCTGGGAGGTAGTTGAAGCTTTCTTT
TRBD1 | TRBJ1-1 | TRBV5-5 | 17 | . | CASSSRDRGLPNTEAFF | TGTGCCAGCAGCTCCCGGGACAGGGGGCTCCCGAACACTGAAGCTTTCTTT
. | TRBJ2-1 | TRBV5-1 | 13 | . | CASSETGLDEQFF | TGCGCCAGCAGCGAGACCGGGTTGGATGAGCAGTTCTTC
. | TRBJ2-3 | TRBV6-1 | 15 | once | CASSGVQGSTDTQYF | TGTGCCAGCAGTGGGGTTCAGGGTTCCACAGATACGCAGTATTTT
. | TRBJ2-3 | TRBV19 | 13 | . | CASSAQGTDTQYF | TGTGCCAGTAGTGCCCAGGGCACAGATACGCAGTATTTT
. | TRBJ2-2 | TRBV5-4 | 17 | . | CASSYYNRGGGTGELFF | TGTGCCAGCAGCTACTATAACAGGGGAGGTGGCACCGGGGAGCTGTTTTTT
. | TRBJ1-5 | TRBV28 | 15 | . | CASSLLVGSNQPQHF | TGTGCCAGCAGTTTACTCGTCGGGAGCAATCAGCCCCAGCATTTT
. | TRBJ2-7 | TRBV18 | 16 | . | CASSPMVGKGPYEQYF | TGTGCCAGCTCACCAATGGTAGGGAAAGGTCCCTACGAGCAGTACTTC
TRBD2 | TRBJ2-1 | TRBV28 | 15 | . | CASASGRDSYNEQFF | TGTGCCAGCGCTAGCGGGAGGGACTCCTACAATGAGCAGTTCTTC
TRBD2 | TRBJ2-1 | TRBV6-5 | 15 | once | CASSPTSAPYNEQFF | TGTGCCAGCAGTCCCACTAGCGCACCTTACAATGAGCAGTTCTTC
TRBD1 | TRBJ1-1 | TRBV27 | 13 | once | CASTRQGNTEAFF | TGTGCCAGCACCAGACAGGGGAACACTGAAGCTTTCTTT
. | TRBJ1-1 | TRBV27 | 13 | few | CASSFRALTEAFF | TGTGCCAGCAGTTTTAGGGCGCTGACTGAAGCTTTCTTT
. | TRBJ1-1 | TRBV19 | 14 | . | CASSERRGSTEAFF | TGTGCCAGTAGCGAACGGAGGGGTTCCACTGAAGCTTTCTTT
. | TRBJ2-1 | TRBV7-3 | 15 | . | CASSLVNGGYNEQFF | TGTGCCAGCAGCTTAGTCAACGGGGGCTACAATGAGCAGTTCTTC
. | TRBJ2-1 | TRBV5-1 | 16 | . | CASSLVLAGSYNEQFF | TGCGCCAGCAGCTTGGTCCTAGCTGGCTCCTACAATGAGCAGTTCTTC
TRBD2 | TRBJ2-7 | TRBV28 | 15 | . | CASSLFSGINYEQYF | TGTGCCAGCAGTCTATTTAGCGGGATAAATTACGAGCAGTACTTC
. | TRBJ2-2 | TRBV19 | 15 | . | CASSTNRANTGELFF | TGTGCCAGTAGCACTAACAGGGCGAACACCGGGGAGCTGTTTTTT
. | TRBJ2-1 | TRBV30 | 15 | . | CAWRRAGRQYNEQFF | TGTGCCTGGAGAAGGGCGGGGAGACAATACAATGAGCAGTTCTTC
. | TRBJ2-2 | TRBV9 | 14 | . | CASSVEVGGGELFF | TGTGCCAGCAGCGTAGAGGTCGGAGGCGGGGAGCTGTTTTTT
. | TRBJ2-5 | TRBV5-1 | 15 | . | CASSAEDKNQETQYF | TGCGCCAGCAGCGCAGAGGACAAGAACCAAGAGACCCAGTACTTC
. | TRBJ2-3 | TRBV4-3 | 16 | . | CASSQDLALRTDTQYF | TGCGCCAGCAGCCAAGATCTGGCCCTCCGCACAGATACGCAGTATTTT
TRBD1 | TRBJ1-3 | TRBV11-3 | 15 | . | CASSFGTGVGNTIYF | TGTGCCAGCAGCTTCGGGACAGGGGTAGGAAACACCATATATTTT
TRBD2 | TRBJ2-3 | TRBV7-8 | 15 | . | CASSFRTSYTDTQYF | TGTGCCAGCAGCTTTAGGACTAGCTACACAGATACGCAGTATTTT
TRBD1 | TRBJ1-1 | TRBV28 | 14 | . | CASSVSTGDTEAFF | TGTGCCAGCAGTGTATCGACAGGGGACACTGAAGCTTTCTTT
. | TRBJ2-7 | TRBV28 | 11 | . | CASSGTYEQYF | TGTGCCAGCTCTGGGACCTACGAGCAGTACTTC
. | TRBJ2-7 | TRBV5-1 | 15 | once | CASSLAAEISYEQYF | TGCGCCAGCAGCTTGGCAGCAGAGATCTCCTACGAGCAGTACTTC
. | TRBJ2-3 | TRBV7-2 | 13 | . | CASSYLSTDTQYF | TGTGCCAGCAGCTACCTTAGCACAGATACGCAGTATTTT
. | TRBJ2-7 | TRBV30 | 13 | . | CAWSGAQSDEQYF | TGTGCCTGGAGTGGGGCTCAGAGCGACGAGCAGTACTTC
TRBD2 | TRBJ2-5 | TRBV25-1 | 15 | . | CASSEGGGRLKTQYF | TGTGCCAGCAGTGAAGGAGGCGGGAGGTTAAAGACCCAGTACTTC
. | TRBJ2-1 | TRBV2 | 12 | . | CASSEEINEQFF | TGTGCCAGCAGTGAAGAGATCAATGAGCAGTTCTTC
. | TRBJ2-7 | TRBV5-4 | 13 | . | CASSFTGAGEQYF | TGTGCCAGCAGCTTCACAGGGGCGGGGGAGCAGTACTTC
. | TRBJ1-1 | TRBV5-1 | 15 | . | CASSSDGRPNTEAFF | TGCGCCAGCAGCAGTGACGGCCGACCAAACACTGAAGCTTTCTTT
. | TRBJ2-7 | TRBV7-9 | 14 | . | CASSTLRDPYEQYF | TGTGCCAGCAGCACCCTGCGGGACCCTTACGAGCAGTACTTC
. | TRBJ1-1 | TRBV5-6 | 12 | . | CASSLGGSRTFF | TGTGCCAGCAGCTTGGGAGGGAGTAGGACTTTCTTT
TRBD1 | TRBJ1-1 | TRBV7-2 | 15 | . | CASSPPGGFGTEAFF | TGTGCCAGCAGCCCCCCAGGGGGGTTCGGCACTGAAGCTTTCTTT
TRBD2 | TRBJ2-7 | TRBV19 | 17 | . | CASSIVAGTSGSYEQYF | TGTGCCAGTAGTATAGTGGCCGGGACTAGCGGGAGTTACGAGCAGTACTTC
TRBD2 | TRBJ2-7 | TRBV25-1 | 13 | . | CASSGGVPYEQYF | TGTGCCAGCTCCGGGGGGGTGCCCTACGAGCAGTACTTC
. | TRBJ2-5 | TRBV19 | 15 | . | CATSSLLVGRETQYF | TGTGCCACCTCGTCCCTGTTAGTTGGACGGGAGACCCAGTACTTC
. | TRBJ1-1 | TRBV11-1 | 14 | . | CASSPHTAGTEAFF | TGTGCCAGCAGCCCCCACACGGCGGGCACTGAAGCTTTCTTT
TRBD1 | TRBJ1-1 | TRBV6-5 | 14 | . | CASSYSGTDTEAFF | TGTGCCAGCAGTTACTCCGGGACAGACACTGAAGCTTTCTTT
TRBD1 | TRBJ1-5 | TRBV6-1 | 15 | . | CASSGRDRYNQPQHF | TGTGCCAGCAGTGGCCGGGACAGGTACAATCAGCCCCAGCATTTT
TRBD1 | TRBJ1-4 | TRBV28 | 17 | once | CASSFLQGFSTNEKLFF | TGTGCCAGCAGTTTTCTACAGGGGTTTTCTACTAATGAAAAACTGTTTTTT
. | TRBJ2-3 | TRBV7-9 | 15 | . | CASSTAGLPTDTQYF | TGTGCCAGCAGCACGGCGGGACTCCCCACAGATACGCAGTATTTT
. | TRBJ2-7 | TRBV27 | 13 | . | CASSLGRSSEQYF | TGTGCCAGCAGTTTAGGGAGATCCTCCGAGCAGTACTTC
. | TRBJ2-7 | TRBV11-2 | 15 | . | CASSGRSRRPYEQYF | TGTGCCAGCAGCGGACGTAGTAGGCGTCCCTACGAGCAGTACTTC
TRBD1 | TRBJ1-4 | TRBV27 | 15 | . | CASSWGQGGNEKLFF | TGTGCCAGCAGTTGGGGACAGGGAGGTAATGAAAAACTGTTTTTT
. | TRBJ1-2 | TRBV2 | 15 | . | CASSVVDGLNYGYTF | TGTGCCAGCAGTGTGGTAGACGGCCTTAACTATGGCTACACCTTC
TRBD2 | TRBJ2-5 | TRBV25-1 | 15 | . | CASSEGGRPQETQYF | TGTGCCAGCAGTGAGGGCGGGAGGCCCCAAGAGACCCAGTACTTC